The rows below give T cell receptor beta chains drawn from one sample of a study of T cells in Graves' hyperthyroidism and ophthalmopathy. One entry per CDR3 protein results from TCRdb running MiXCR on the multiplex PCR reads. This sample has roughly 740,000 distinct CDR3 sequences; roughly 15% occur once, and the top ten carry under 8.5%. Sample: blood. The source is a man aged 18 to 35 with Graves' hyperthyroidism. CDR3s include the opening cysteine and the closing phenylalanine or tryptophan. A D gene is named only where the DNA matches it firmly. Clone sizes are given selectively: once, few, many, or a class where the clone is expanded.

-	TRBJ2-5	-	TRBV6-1	TGTGCCAGCACCCCCCGGGCAGGACGCCCGACGGAGACCCAGTACTTC	CASTPRAGRPTETQYF
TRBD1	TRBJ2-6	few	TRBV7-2	TGTGCCAGCAGCGGAGACAGGGACTCTGGGGCCAACGTCCTGACTTTC	CASSGDRDSGANVLTF
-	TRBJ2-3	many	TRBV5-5	TGTGCCAGCAGTTCCCTGGGGACAGATACGCAGTATTTT	CASSSLGTDTQYF
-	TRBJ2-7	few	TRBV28	TGTGCCAGCAGTTCTACAGGTAGAGTCTCCTACGAGCAGTACTTC	CASSSTGRVSYEQYF
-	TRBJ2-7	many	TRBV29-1	TGCAGCGTTGAAGGGCGCCAGGAAAACGAGCAGTACTTC	CSVEGRQENEQYF
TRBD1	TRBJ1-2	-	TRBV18	TGTGCCAGCTCAACAAATCGGGACAGACCTGCCGGCTACACCTTC	CASSTNRDRPAGYTF
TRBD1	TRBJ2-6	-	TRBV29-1	TGCAGCGTCGCTGGGGGCGGACAGGGTTATGGGGCCAACGTCCTGACTTTC	CSVAGGGQGYGANVLTF
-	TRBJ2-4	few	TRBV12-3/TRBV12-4	TGTGCCAGCAGTCATCCCGGCTTAGCCAAAAACATTCAGTACTTC	CASSHPGLAKNIQYF
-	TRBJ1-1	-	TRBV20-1	TGCAGTGCTTACGGGACCGAGAACACTGAAGCTTTCTTT	CSAYGTENTEAFF
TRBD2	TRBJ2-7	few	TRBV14	TGTGCCAGCAGCCAAACGGGAGGACTGTTCGAGCAGTACTTC	CASSQTGGLFEQYF
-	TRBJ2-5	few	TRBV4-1	TGCGCCAGCAGCCAAGAAAGACAAGAGACCCAGTACTTC	CASSQERQETQYF
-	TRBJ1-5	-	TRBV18	TGTGCCAGCTCACCAAACGGGGGCGGTAGCAATCAGCCCCAGCATTTT	CASSPNGGGSNQPQHF
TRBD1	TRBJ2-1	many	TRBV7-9	TGTGCCAGCAGCTTGGGCAGGGGGCATTACAATGAGCAGTTCTTC	CASSLGRGHYNEQFF
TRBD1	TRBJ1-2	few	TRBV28	TGTGCCAGCAGTCCGGCCGGGACAGGGAGCTATGGCTACACCTTC	CASSPAGTGSYGYTF
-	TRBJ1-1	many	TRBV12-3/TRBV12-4	TGTGCCAGCAGTAGGGGGGACGTAGTAGGCACTGAAGCTTTCTTT	CASSRGDVVGTEAFF
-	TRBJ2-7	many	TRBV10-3	TGTGCCATCAGTGAGTCTAGCGACCGGTACGAGCAGTACTTC	CAISESSDRYEQYF
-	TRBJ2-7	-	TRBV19	TGTGCCAGTAGTATATCCCTCTCCCCCGCCTACGAGCAGTACTTC	CASSISLSPAYEQYF
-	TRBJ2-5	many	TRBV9	TGTGCCAGCAGCGCATGGGGGGATAGAGAGACCCAGTACTTC	CASSAWGDRETQYF
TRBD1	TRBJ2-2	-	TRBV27	TGTGCCAGCAGTTTAGGGACAGGGTGGACCGGGGAGCTGTTTTTT	CASSLGTGWTGELFF
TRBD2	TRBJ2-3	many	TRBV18	TGTGCCAGCTCACCCCGACTAGCGGGAAGCCGGGATACGCAGTATTTT	CASSPRLAGSRDTQYF
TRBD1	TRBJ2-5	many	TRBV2	TGTGCCAGCAGAAGGGACAGGGGAGGCGAGACCCAGTACTTC	CASRRDRGGETQYF
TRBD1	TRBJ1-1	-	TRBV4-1	TGCGCCAGCAGCCAAGAGGGACAGGGGAACACTGAAGCTTTCTTT	CASSQEGQGNTEAFF
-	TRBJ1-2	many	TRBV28	TGTGCCAGCAGCACCAGGGTGGGGAACTATGGCTACACCTTC	CASSTRVGNYGYTF
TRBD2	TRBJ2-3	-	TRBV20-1	TGCAGTGCTAAACCGGGACTAGCGTCAGATACGCAGTATTTT	CSAKPGLASDTQYF
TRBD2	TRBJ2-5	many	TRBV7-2	TGTGCCAGCAGCTTTCCCTTAGCGGGAGGGCCTAAGACCCAGTACTTC	CASSFPLAGGPKTQYF
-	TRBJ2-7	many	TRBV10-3	TGTGCCATCAGTGCAACGGCGGGTTACTCCTACGAGCAGTACTTC	CAISATAGYSYEQYF
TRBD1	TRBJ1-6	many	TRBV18	TGTGCCAGCTCACGACAGGGGGGAGATAATTCACCCCTCCACTTT	CASSRQGGDNSPLHF
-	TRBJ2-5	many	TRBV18	TGTGCCAGCTCACCACGTCCGGGACAACAAGAGACCCAGTACTTC	CASSPRPGQQETQYF
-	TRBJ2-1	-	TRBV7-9	TGTGCCAGCAGCACACCGGGGGGCCCTGAGCAGTTCTTC	CASSTPGGPEQFF
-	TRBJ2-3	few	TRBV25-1	TGTGCCAGCAGTGCAGCGATAGCAGGCGCTAGCACAGATACGCAGTATTTT	CASSAAIAGASTDTQYF
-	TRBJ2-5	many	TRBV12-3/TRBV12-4	TGTGCCAGCAGTAGCCCGTCCGGGACTGGGGAGACCCAGTACTTC	CASSSPSGTGETQYF
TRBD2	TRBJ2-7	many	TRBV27	TGTGCCAGCAGTGTCGGGACTAGCGGGAGAAACGAGCAGTACTTC	CASSVGTSGRNEQYF
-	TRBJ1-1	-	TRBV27	TGTGCCAGCAGACCATTCGGGGGGGGGGGCACTGAAGCTTTCTTT	CASRPFGGGGTEAFF
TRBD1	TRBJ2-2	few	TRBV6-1	TGTACCAGCAGTGGACAGGGACCCACCGGGGAGCTGTTTTTT	CTSSGQGPTGELFF
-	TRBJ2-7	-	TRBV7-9	TGTGCCAGCAGCTTAGGATCGGGATCCGAGCAGTACTTC	CASSLGSGSEQYF
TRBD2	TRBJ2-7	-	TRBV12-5	TGTGCTAGTGTCCACGGGGGAGGGCTTTCTGAGCAGTACTTC	CASVHGGGLSEQYF
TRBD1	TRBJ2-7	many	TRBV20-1	TGCAGTGCTAATCTATGGGGACAGGGGGTAAACGAGCAGTACTTC	CSANLWGQGVNEQYF
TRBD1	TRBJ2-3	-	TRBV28	TGTGCCAGCAGTTTAGAACAGGGGCGGGCAGATACGCAGTATTTT	CASSLEQGRADTQYF
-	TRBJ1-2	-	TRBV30	TGTGCCTGGAGGCCGGGATTTGGCTACACCTTC	CAWRPGFGYTF
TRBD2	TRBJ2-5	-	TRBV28	TGTGCCGGAAGAAAAGCGGGAGGGCCGGAGACCCAGTGCTTC	CAGRKAGGPETQCF
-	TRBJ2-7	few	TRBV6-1	TGTGCCAGCAGGACTAGTCGCGAGCAGTACTTC	CASRTSREQYF
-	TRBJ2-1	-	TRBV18	TGTGCCAGCTCACCAACGGCCGCGGGGAATGAGCAGTTCTTC	CASSPTAAGNEQFF
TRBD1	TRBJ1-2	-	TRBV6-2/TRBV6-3	TGTGCCAGCACCCGGACAGGGGATAGCTATGGCTACACCTTC	CASTRTGDSYGYTF
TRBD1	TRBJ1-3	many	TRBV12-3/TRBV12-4	TGTGCCAGCAGCCAAGACAGGGGACAAAACACCATATATTTT	CASSQDRGQNTIYF
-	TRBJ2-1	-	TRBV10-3	TGTGCCATCAGTGCCGGACACGAGCAGTTCTTC	CAISAGHEQFF
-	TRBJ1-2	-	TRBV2	TGTGCCAGCAGGACACGTACAGGGTCCTACAGCTATGGCTACACCTTC	CASRTRTGSYSYGYTF
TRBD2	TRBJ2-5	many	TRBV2	TGTGCCAGCAGTGAAGCCTTTCGGGAGGAAGAGACCCAGTACTTC	CASSEAFREEETQYF
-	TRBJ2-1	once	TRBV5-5	TGTGCCAGCAGCAGGGACACCCGATACAATGAGCAGTTCTTC	CASSRDTRYNEQFF
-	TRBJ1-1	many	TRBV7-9	TGTGCCAGCAGCTTAGCGGGACTGGGGAACACTGAAGCTTTCTTT	CASSLAGLGNTEAFF
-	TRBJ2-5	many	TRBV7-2	TGTGCCACCTCGGGGACCGCGGTTAGAGAGACCCAGTACTTC	CATSGTAVRETQYF
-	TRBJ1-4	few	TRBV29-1	TGCAGCGTTTCACCCCGCCTTAATGAAAAACTGTTTTTT	CSVSPRLNEKLFF